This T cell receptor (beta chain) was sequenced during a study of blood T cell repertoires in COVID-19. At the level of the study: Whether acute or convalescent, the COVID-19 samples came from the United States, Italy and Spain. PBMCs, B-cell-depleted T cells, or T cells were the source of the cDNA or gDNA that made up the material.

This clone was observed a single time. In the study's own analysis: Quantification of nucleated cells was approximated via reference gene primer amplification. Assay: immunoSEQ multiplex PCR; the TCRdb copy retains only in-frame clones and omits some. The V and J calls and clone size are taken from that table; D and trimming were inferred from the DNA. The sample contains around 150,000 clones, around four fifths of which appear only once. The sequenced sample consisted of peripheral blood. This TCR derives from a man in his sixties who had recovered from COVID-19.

This chain's CDR3 is CAEAASGSYEQYF. CDR3 nucleotides: TGTGCCGAAGCGGCTAGCGGGAGTTACGAGCAGTACTTC. The chain uses TRBV6-5 and TRBJ2-7; 10 positions match TRBD2. Germline values: CDR1 MNHEY, CDR2 SVGAGI. The CDR3 is made up of 13 amino acids. Trimming cost V 11 bases and J 4 bases; bases outside gene matches: 8.